The 25 T cell receptor beta chains below all came from one sample that was sequenced in a study of blood T cell repertoires in COVID-19. Some clones are missing from TCRdb's copy, which holds only in-frame ones; the method was immunoSEQ multiplex PCR. Here the sample spans 250,000 to 350,000 clones, about 85% being singletons. Sequenced material: PBMCs or T cells enriched from blood (not recorded which). The receptors originated from a woman aged 50 to 60 who had recovered from COVID-19.

This rearrangement joins TRBV28 to TRBJ1-1, with a tentative D call TRBD1 (6 bases). V was shortened by 5 bases and J by 4 bases, with 17 bases between the two germline ends. The CDR3 runs to 15 residues. The V gene's germline CDR1 is MDHEN and CDR2 SYDVKM. The CDR3 sequence is CASSPPKGVLTEAFF. CDR3 nucleotides: TGTGCCAGCAGTCCACCAAAGGGGGTACTCACTGAAGCTTTCTTT.

The chain has TRBV27 and TRBJ2-7; TRBD1 aligns across 12 bases. Per germline, CDR1 MNHEY and CDR2 SMNVEV (reference sequence). This CDR3 has 14 residues. With 6 bases clipped from V and 3 bases from J, the junction kept 3 bases outside the gene matches. CDR3 sequence (DNA): TGTGCCAGCAGCCGGGACAGGGGGCTCTACGAGCAGTACTTC. This sequence encodes CASSRDRGLYEQYF.

J is TRBJ1-1 and V is TRBV15; 7 bases map to TRBD1. V gave up 3 bases and J gave up 5 bases; unmatched junction bases: 3. This CDR3 region has 13 residues. Germline CDR1 reads LNHNV; CDR2 reads YYDKDF (reference sequence). CDR3 sequence (DNA): TGTGCCACCAGCAGTCTACAGGGGACTGAAGCTTTCTTT. As protein: CATSSLQGTEAFF.

This chain links TRBV5-4 with TRBJ2-5, with 10 bases aligning to TRBD2. Germline V gene sequence: CDR1 SGHNT, CDR2 YYREEE (reference sequence). The CDR3 totals 13 residues. J gave up 5 bases and V 4 bases, and 2 bases lay outside the gene matches. In nucleotides, the CDR3 is TGTGCCAGCAGCAAGCGGGAGGGGGAGACCCAGTACTTC. Translation: CASSKREGETQYF.

The rearrangement uses TRBV28 and TRBJ1-1; possibly TRBD1 for D (5 bases). CDR3 size: 14 residues. The germline gives CDR1 MDHEN, CDR2 SYDVKM. V gave up 4 bases and J gave up 5 bases, with 14 bases separating them. DNA for the CDR3: TGTGCCAGCAGTTCTGACCGGGGGAAGACTGAAGCTTTCTTT. This codes for CASSSDRGKTEAFF.

The chain uses TRBV18 and TRBJ1-3; perhaps TRBD1 as D (5 bases). Germline V CDR1 and CDR2: KGHSH, LQKENI. This CDR3 has 15 amino acids. Trimming took 3 bases from V and 0 from J, leaving 9 bases between them. CDR3 loop: CASSPDISSGNTIYF. For the CDR3, the DNA is TGTGCCAGCTCACCGGACATTAGCTCTGGAAACACCATATATTTT.

This chain uses TRBV4-2 with TRBJ2-7; D unclear. This CDR3 region has 13 residues. From germline, CDR1 is LGHNA and CDR2 YNFKEQ. Deletions cut 4 bases from V and 2 bases from J, with 9 bases between. The CDR3 loop reads CASSLRLTYEQYF. CDR3 coding DNA: TGTGCCAGCAGCCTTCGGTTAACCTACGAGCAGTACTTC.

The J gene is TRBJ2-7, the V gene TRBV5-8, with 10 bases matching TRBD1. The CDR3 has 15 amino acids. V lost 4 bases, J lost 3 bases, and 7 bases stayed unmatched. The V gene's germline CDR1 is SGHTS and CDR2 YDEGEE. The CDR3 loop reads CASSLLGTGVYEQYF. The CDR3 nucleotides are TGTGCCAGCAGCCTGCTGGGGACAGGGGTCTACGAGCAGTACTTC.

This rearrangement joins TRBV9 to TRBJ2-1, with D perhaps TRBD1 (6 bases). V dropped 4 bases and J dropped 0 bases, with 11 bases sitting between them. Germline V gene sequence: CDR1 SGDLS, CDR2 YYNGEE. The CDR3 runs to 15 residues. As DNA, the CDR3 is TGTGCCAGCAGCCCCGGACAGAGCTCCTACAATGAGCAGTTCTTC. It yields the protein CASSPGQSSYNEQFF.

The genes are TRBV28 and TRBJ2-4; 9 bases agree with TRBD1. The CDR3 consists of 16 residues. Trimming cost V 6 bases and J 0 bases; bases outside gene matches: 6. The V gene's germline CDR1 is MDHEN and CDR2 SYDVKM. This CDR3 reads CASSPPGQGAKNIQYF. CDR3 in DNA: TGTGCCAGCAGCCCTCCGGGACAGGGAGCCAAAAACATTCAGTACTTC.

The chain joins TRBV28 to TRBJ1-2; D is undetermined. The V end lost 5 bases, the J end lost 6 bases, and 19 bases lay between the germline ends. The length of the CDR3 is 15 residues. The germline CDR1 and CDR2 sequences are MDHEN and SYDVKM. As DNA, the CDR3 is TGTGCCAGCAGTCTCTGGGCCGCTCGGGAGGATGGCTACACCTTC. It codes for CASSLWAAREDGYTF.

The chain combines TRBV9 with TRBJ2-2, with TRBD2 matching 9 bases. The CDR3 covers 16 residues. The V and J ends lost 3 bases and 4 bases, in that order; junction bases with no gene match: 7. From germline, CDR1 is SGDLS and CDR2 YYNGEE. In DNA form, the CDR3 reads TGTGCCAGCAGCGGAAAGACTAGCGGAGCCACCGGGGAGCTGTTTTTT. The encoded protein is CASSGKTSGATGELFF.

The chain has TRBV5-5 and TRBJ2-7; TRBD1 aligns across 12 bases. Looked up from germline, CDR1 is SGHKS and CDR2 is YYEKEE (reference sequence). This CDR3 contains 12 residues. J was trimmed by 10 bases and V by 3 bases; bases with no gene match: 2. The CDR3 nucleotides are TGTGCCAGCAGCTGGGGACAGGGGGCCCAGTACTTC. Protein product: CASSWGQGAQYF.

The V call is TRBV6-2 or TRBV6-3, the J call TRBJ1-5; 7 nucleotides match TRBD1. Looked up from germline, CDR1 is MNHEY and CDR2 is SVGEGT. Trimming took 6 bases from V and 0 from J; bases not matched to a gene: 5. The CDR3 has 15 residues. The CDR3 DNA follows: TGTGCCAGCAGCGACAGGGTCCATAGCAATCAGCCCCAGCATTTT. As protein: CASSDRVHSNQPQHF.

The gene calls are TRBV2 and TRBJ1-2; 7 positions match TRBD1. J lost 6 bases, V lost 6 bases, and 4 bases had no gene match. This CDR3 has 12 residues. The germline gives CDR1 SNHLY, CDR2 FYNNEI. The CDR3 reads CASRQGMDGYTF. The CDR3 nucleotides are TGTGCCAGCAGACAGGGGATGGATGGCTACACCTTC.

The chain combines TRBV2 with TRBJ1-5, with D possibly being TRBD1 (5 bases). Trimming pared 10 bases from V and 0 bases from J, leaving 7 bases between. This CDR3 has 12 amino acids. CDR1 SNHLY and CDR2 FYNNEI come from the germline V gene. CDR3 residues: CATGSSNQPQHF. DNA for the CDR3: TGTGCCACAGGGTCTAGCAATCAGCCCCAGCATTTT. Based on the CDR3 plus reference TRBV2 and TRBJ1-5, the full variable domain is EPEVTQTPSHQVTQMGQEVILRCVPISNHLYFYWYRQILGQKVEFLVSFYNNEISEKSEIFDDQFSVERPDGSNFTLKIRSTKLEDSAMYFCATGSSNQPQHFGDGTRLSIL.

This clone was seen once. V gene TRBV5-1 combines with J gene TRBJ2-7; D perhaps matches TRBD2 (5 bases). Germline CDR1 SGHRS, CDR2 YFSETQ. The length of the CDR3 is 15 residues. V was trimmed by 4 bases and J by 5 bases, leaving 19 bases between them. CDR3 loop: CASSVRGFGGDEQYF. CDR3 DNA: TGCGCCAGCAGCGTCCGGGGTTTTGGTGGAGACGAGCAGTACTTC. Variable domain in full (rest from reference TRBV5-1 and TRBJ2-7): KAGVTQTPRYLIKTRGQQVTLSCSPISGHRSVSWYQQTPGQGLQFLFEYFSETQRNKGNFPGRFSGRQFSNSRSEMNVSTLELGDSALYLCASSVRGFGGDEQYFGPGTRLTVT.

The CDR3 nucleotides are TGTGCCAGCAGCCCCAGGGGGGAGCCACAAGAGACCCAGTACTTC. Protein sequence: CASSPRGEPQETQYF. The rearrangement joins TRBV11-2 to TRBJ2-5; D is perhaps TRBD1 (7 bases). Germline-derived CDR1 and CDR2 are SGHAT and FQNNGV. CDR3 length equals 15 residues. V lost 5 bases and J lost 2, with 15 bases in between.

Only a few counts were recorded for this clone. The chain has TRBV27 and TRBJ2-7; D is possibly TRBD1 (6 bases). V was cut by 1 base and J by 1 base, with 14 bases left in between. Germline V gene data show CDR1 as MNHEY and CDR2 as SMNVEV (reference sequence). The CDR3 is 16 amino acids. The CDR3 spells CASSLLGAQGSYEQYF. DNA for the CDR3: TGTGCCAGCAGTTTATTAGGGGCGCAGGGGTCCTACGAGCAGTACTTC.

This chain uses TRBV11-2 with TRBJ2-7, with 8 bases identical to TRBD2. This CDR3 region has 17 residues. The junction had 13 bases not matched to a gene; V was cut back by 1 base and J by 5 bases. Germline values: CDR1 SGHAT, CDR2 FQNNGV. In DNA form, the CDR3 reads TGTGCCAGCAGCTTAGTGCCGGGCGGGGGGCGCAGGCACGAGCAGTACTTC. This sequence encodes CASSLVPGGGRRHEQYF.

Remarks on this clone: One end of the junction varies from germline; a read error may be responsible. The gene calls are TRBV7-7 and TRBJ2-3; 12 positions match TRBD2. The CDR3 spans 15 residues. Germline V gene sequence: CDR1 SSHAT, CDR2 FNYEAQ (reference sequence). The DNA of the CDR3 is TGTGCTAGCAGTCCCCTAGCGGGAGGGGGAGATACGCAGTATTTT. It specifies CASSPLAGGGDTQYF.

The genes are TRBV18 and TRBJ2-6; D perhaps matches TRBD1 (6 bases). Trimming took 5 bases from V and 0 from J, leaving 11 bases between them. This CDR3 is 16 amino acids long. The germline V gene has CDR1 KGHSH and CDR2 LQKENI. In DNA form, the CDR3 reads TGTGCCAGCTCAGCAAGACAGGACTCTGGGGCCAACGTCCTGACTTTC. Translated, it gives CASSARQDSGANVLTF.

The CDR3 bases are TGTGCCAGCAGCTCTGACGGGAATCAGCCCCAGCATTTT. As protein: CASSSDGNQPQHF. This chain uses TRBV7-2 with TRBJ1-5; D gene unclear. Trimming cost V 4 bases and J 4 bases, with 8 bases left between them. The germline V gene encodes CDR1 SGHTA and CDR2 FQGNSA. The length of the CDR3 is 13 residues.

The V and J genes are TRBV4-3 and TRBJ1-2; 9 positions agree with TRBD1. V gave up 0 bases and J gave up 4 bases; unmatched junction bases: 6. CDR3 size: 16 residues. The germline CDR1 and CDR2 sequences are LGHNA and YSLEER. The CDR3, as DNA: TGCGCCAGCAGCCAAGACTATGGGACAGGGATCTATGGCTACACCTTC. This codes for CASSQDYGTGIYGYTF.

CDR3 sequence reads: CASSQGLARGWYEQFF. In DNA, the CDR3 is TGTGCCAGCAGCCAAGGGCTAGCCAGAGGTTGGTATGAGCAGTTCTTC. This chain connects TRBV14 to TRBJ2-1; a possible D gene is TRBD2 (5 bases). The germline V and J ends were trimmed by 1 base and 8 bases, with 18 bases remaining between them. This CDR3 has 16 residues. CDR1 is SGHDN, CDR2 FVKESK, per germline.